This T cell receptor beta chain originates from a study of cytomegalovirus exposure and HLA in healthy donors. Findings of the study overall: Cytomegalovirus-associated TCR beta chains were listed, numbering over 150. Most TCR sequences proved rare, with some public TCRs found in many donors.

Method: immunoSEQ multiplex PCR; TCRdb's copy keeps in-frame clones and lacks some. Found here are roughly 120,000 clones, roughly 88% of them singletons; the top ten hold under 6.5%. The donors were part of the validation cohort, which consisted of some 120 subjects and was separate from the first cohort of several hundred subjects. The sample holds one count of this clone. Its antigen remains unknown. Per germline, CDR1 PRHDT and CDR2 FYEKMQ (reference sequence). V was clipped by 4 bases and J by 8 bases; unmatched bases: 6. CDR3 size: 15 residues. This sequence joins TRBV13 and TRBJ2-1, with 12 bases that match TRBD2. The receptor was derived from a woman in her late teens or twenties in good health and CMV-seropositive. What was sequenced was PBMCs. For the CDR3, the DNA is TGTGCCAGCAGCTCCGGACTAGCGGGGACGGATGAGCAGTTCTTC. It encodes CASSSGLAGTDEQFF.